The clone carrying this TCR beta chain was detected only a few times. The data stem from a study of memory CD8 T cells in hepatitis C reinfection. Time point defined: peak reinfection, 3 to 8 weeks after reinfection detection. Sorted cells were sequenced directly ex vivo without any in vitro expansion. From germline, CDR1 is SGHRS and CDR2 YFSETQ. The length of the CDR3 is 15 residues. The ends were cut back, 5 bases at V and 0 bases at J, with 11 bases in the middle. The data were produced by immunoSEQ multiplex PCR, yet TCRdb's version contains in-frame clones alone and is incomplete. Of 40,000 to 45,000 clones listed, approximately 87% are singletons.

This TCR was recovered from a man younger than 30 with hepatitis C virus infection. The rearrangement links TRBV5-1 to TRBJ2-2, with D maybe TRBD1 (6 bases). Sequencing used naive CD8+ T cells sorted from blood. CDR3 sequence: CASRLDSSNTGELFF. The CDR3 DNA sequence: TGCGCCAGCAGACTGGACAGTTCGAACACCGGGGAGCTGTTTTTT.